This T cell receptor beta chain was sequenced for a study of cytomegalovirus exposure and HLA in healthy donors. Comments on this clone: Its specificity is unknown.

There are 15 residues in the CDR3. Germline-derived CDR1 and CDR2 are MRHNA and SNTAGT. Germline trimming cut 6 bases from V and 3 bases from J; bases unmatched to any gene: 10. The primer mix had 60 Vbeta and 13 Jbeta primers. As handled by the study authors: Per a later analysis, the number of unique TCR beta chains was around 79 million, of which around 10 million were shared. Clones were read by immunoSEQ multiplex PCR, and TCRdb kept only the in-frame ones, dropping some. V, J and clone size are those of that table, while D and trimming were read from the DNA. The sample lists 85,000 to 120,000 clones; more than 60% were seen once. Study-level results: The records held CMV serostatus as the only immune exposure information. Roughly uniform depth of sequencing across donors was assumed in presence/absence analyses. A prior analysis recorded that most TCR beta V segments were productive about 87% or about 30% of the time.

The sequenced sample consisted of PBMCs. The TCR was taken from a woman in her 50s in good health and CMV-seropositive. The chain couples TRBV6-4 to TRBJ2-7; 8 positions agree with TRBD1. This CDR3 reads CASRAYPGTGYEQYF. The CDR3 DNA reads TGTGCCAGCAGAGCATATCCCGGGACAGGCTACGAGCAGTACTTC.